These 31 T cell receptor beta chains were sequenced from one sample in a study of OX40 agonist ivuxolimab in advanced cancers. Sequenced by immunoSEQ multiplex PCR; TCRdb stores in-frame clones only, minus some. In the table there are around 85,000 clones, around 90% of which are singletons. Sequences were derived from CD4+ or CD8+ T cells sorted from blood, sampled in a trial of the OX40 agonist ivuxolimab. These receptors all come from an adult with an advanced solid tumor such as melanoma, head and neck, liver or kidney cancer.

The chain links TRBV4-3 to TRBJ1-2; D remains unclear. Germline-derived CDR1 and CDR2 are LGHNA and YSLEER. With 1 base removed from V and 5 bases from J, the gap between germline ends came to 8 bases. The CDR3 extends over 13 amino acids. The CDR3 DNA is TGCGCCAGCAGCCAAGTACTGGGTTATGGCTACACCTTC. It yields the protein CASSQVLGYGYTF.

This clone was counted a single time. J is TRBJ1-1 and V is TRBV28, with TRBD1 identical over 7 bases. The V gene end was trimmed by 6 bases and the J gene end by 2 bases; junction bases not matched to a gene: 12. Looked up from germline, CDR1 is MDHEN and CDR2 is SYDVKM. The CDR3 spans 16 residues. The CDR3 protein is CASSRYTGTANTEAFF. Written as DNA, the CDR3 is TGTGCCAGCAGCCGATATACCGGGACAGCCAACACTGAAGCTTTCTTT.

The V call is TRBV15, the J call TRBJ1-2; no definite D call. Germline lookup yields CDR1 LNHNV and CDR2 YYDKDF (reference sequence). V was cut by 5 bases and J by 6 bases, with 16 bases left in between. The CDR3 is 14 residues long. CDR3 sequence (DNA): TGTGCCACCAGCGCGAGTTGGGCGGGGAATGGCTACACCTTC. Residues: CATSASWAGNGYTF.

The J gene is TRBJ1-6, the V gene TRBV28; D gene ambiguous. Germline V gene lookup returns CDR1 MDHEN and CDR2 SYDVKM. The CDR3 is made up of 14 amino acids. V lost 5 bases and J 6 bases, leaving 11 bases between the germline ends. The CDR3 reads CASSIRVPNSPLHF. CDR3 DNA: TGTGCCAGCAGTATTCGGGTCCCTAATTCACCCCTCCACTTT.

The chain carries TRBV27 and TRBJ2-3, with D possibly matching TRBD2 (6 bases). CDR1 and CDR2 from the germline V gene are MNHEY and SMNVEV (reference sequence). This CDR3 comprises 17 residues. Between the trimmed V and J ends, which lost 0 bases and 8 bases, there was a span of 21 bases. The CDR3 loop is CASSLSRAGRRVGTQYF. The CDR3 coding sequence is TGTGCCAGCAGTTTATCGCGAGCGGGCCGGAGGGTGGGTACGCAGTATTTT.

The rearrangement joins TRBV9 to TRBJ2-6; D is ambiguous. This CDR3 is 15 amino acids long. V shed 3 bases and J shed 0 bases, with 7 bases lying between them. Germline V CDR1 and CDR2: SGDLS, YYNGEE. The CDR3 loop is CASSEYTSGANVLTF. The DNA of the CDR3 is TGTGCCAGCAGCGAATACACCTCTGGGGCCAACGTCCTGACTTTC.

The chain's CDR3 is CASSLVGLGAKNIQYF. CDR3 sequence (DNA): TGTGCCAGCAGCTTAGTGGGTCTAGGGGCCAAAAACATTCAGTACTTC. The V gene is TRBV7-2, the J gene TRBJ2-4, with no clear D. With 1 base removed from V and 1 base from J, the gap between germline ends came to 11 bases. Germline CDR1 and CDR2: SGHTA and FQGNSA. The CDR3 extends over 16 amino acids.

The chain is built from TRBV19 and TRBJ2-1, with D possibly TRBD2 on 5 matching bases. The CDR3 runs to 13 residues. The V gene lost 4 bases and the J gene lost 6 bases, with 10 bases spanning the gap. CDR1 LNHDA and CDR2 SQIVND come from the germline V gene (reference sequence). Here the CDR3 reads CASSTLLGNEQFF. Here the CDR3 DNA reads TGTGCCAGTAGTACGCTACTAGGCAATGAGCAGTTCTTC.

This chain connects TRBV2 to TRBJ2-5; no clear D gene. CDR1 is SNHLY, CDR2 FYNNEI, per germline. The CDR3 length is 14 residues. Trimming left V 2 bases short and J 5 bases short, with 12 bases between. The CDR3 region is CASSEPSLVETQYF. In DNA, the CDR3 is TGTGCCAGCAGTGAACCATCGCTAGTGGAGACCCAGTACTTC.

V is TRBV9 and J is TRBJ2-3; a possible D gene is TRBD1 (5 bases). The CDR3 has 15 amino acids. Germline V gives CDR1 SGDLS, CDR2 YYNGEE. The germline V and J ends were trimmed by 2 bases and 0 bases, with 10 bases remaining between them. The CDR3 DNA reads TGTGCCAGCAGCGTTCTAAGGGGTAGCACAGATACGCAGTATTTT. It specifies CASSVLRGSTDTQYF.

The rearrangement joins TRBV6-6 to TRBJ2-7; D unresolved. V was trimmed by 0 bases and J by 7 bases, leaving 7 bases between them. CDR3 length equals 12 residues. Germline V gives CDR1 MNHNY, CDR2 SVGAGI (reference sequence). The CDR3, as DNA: TGTGCCAGCAGTTACTCCCCCATGGAGCAGTACTTC. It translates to CASSYSPMEQYF.

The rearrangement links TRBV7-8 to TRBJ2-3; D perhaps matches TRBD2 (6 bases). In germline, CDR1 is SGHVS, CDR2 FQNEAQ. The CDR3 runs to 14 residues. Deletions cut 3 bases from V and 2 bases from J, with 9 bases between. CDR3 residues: CASSFGGLTDTQYF. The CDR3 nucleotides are TGTGCCAGCAGCTTCGGGGGTCTCACAGATACGCAGTATTTT.

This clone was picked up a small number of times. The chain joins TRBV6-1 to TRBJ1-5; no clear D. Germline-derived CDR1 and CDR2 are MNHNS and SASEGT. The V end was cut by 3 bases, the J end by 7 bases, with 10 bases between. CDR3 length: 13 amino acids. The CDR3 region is CASSEGSGQPQHF. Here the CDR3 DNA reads TGTGCCAGCAGTGAGGGGTCTGGGCAGCCCCAGCATTTT.

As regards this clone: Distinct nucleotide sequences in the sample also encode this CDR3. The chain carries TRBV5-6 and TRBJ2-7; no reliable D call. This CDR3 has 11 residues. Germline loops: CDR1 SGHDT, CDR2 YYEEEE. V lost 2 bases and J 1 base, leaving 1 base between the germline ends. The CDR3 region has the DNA TGTGCCAGCAGCTTTTCCTACGAGCAGTACTTC. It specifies CASSFSYEQYF.

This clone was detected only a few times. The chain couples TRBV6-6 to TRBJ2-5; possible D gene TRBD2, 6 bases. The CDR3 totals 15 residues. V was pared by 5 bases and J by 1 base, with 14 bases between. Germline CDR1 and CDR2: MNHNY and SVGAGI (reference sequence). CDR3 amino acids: CASSNRRGGQETQYF. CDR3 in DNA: TGTGCCAGCAGTAACAGGAGGGGAGGCCAAGAGACCCAGTACTTC.

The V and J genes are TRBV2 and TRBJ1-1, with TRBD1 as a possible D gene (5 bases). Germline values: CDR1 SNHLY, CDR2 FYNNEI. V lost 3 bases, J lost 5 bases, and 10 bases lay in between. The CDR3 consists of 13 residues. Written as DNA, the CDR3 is TGTGCCAGCAGTGATAGTCGGGGGACTGAAGCTTTCTTT. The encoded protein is CASSDSRGTEAFF.

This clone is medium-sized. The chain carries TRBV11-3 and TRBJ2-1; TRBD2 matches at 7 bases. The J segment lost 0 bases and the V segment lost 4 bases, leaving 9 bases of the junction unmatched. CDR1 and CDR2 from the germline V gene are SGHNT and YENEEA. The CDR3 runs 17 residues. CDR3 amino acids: CASSSLGRALSYNEQFF. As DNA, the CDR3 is TGTGCCAGCAGCTCGCTGGGGAGGGCCCTCTCCTACAATGAGCAGTTCTTC.

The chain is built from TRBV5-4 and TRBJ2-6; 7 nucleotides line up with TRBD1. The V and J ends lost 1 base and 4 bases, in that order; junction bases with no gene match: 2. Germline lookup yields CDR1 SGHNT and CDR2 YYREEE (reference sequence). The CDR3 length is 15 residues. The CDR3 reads CASSLTGAGANVLTF. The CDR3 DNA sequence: TGTGCCAGCAGCTTGACAGGGGCCGGGGCCAACGTCCTGACTTTC.

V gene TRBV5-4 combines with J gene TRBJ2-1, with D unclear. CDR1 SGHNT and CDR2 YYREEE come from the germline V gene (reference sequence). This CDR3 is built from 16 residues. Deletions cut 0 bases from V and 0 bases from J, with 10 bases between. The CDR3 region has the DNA TGTGCCAGCAGCTTGGACTCTTCTAGCTCCTACAATGAGCAGTTCTTC. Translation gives CASSLDSSSSYNEQFF. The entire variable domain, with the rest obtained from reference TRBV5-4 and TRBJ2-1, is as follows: ETGVTQSPTHLIKTRGQQVTLRCSSQSGHNTVSWYQQALGQGPQFIFQYYREEENGRGNFPPRFSGLQFPNYSSELNVNALELDDSALYLCASSLDSSSSYNEQFFGPGTRLTVL.

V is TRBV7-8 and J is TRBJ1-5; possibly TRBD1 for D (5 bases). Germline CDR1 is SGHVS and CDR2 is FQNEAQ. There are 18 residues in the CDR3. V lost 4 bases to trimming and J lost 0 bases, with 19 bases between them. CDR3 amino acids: CASSSPGTATYSNQPQHF. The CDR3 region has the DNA TGTGCCAGCAGCTCGCCGGGGACGGCTACTTATAGCAATCAGCCCCAGCATTTT.

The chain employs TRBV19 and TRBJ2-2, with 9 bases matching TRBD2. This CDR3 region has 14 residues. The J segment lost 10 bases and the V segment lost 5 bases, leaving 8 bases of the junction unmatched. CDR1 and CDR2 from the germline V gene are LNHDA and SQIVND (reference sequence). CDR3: CASSGRLAVEELFF. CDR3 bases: TGTGCCAGTAGTGGCAGACTAGCGGTGGAGGAGCTGTTTTTT.

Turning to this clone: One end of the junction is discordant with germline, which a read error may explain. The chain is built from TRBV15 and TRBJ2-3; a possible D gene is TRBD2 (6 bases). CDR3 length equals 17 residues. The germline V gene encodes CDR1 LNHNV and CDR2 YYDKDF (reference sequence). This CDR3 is CATSGDFRGTWWDTQYF. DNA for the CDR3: TGTGCCACCAGCGGAGATTTTCGCGGGACTTGGTGGGATACGCAGTATTTT.

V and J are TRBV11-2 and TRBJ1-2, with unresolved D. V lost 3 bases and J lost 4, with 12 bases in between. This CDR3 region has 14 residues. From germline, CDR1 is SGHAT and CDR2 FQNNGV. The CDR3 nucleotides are TGTGCCAGCAGCTTTCCGTTAACAAGCTATGGCTACACCTTC. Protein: CASSFPLTSYGYTF.

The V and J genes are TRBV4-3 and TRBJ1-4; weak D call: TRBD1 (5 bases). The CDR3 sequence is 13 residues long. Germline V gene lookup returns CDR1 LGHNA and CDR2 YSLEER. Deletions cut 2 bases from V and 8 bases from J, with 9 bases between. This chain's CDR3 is CASSQFWGEKLFF. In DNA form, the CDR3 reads TGCGCCAGCAGCCAATTTTGGGGGGAAAAACTGTTTTTT.

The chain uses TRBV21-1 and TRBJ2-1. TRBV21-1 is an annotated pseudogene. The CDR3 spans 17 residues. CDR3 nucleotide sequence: TGTGCCAGCAGCAAAGGCAGCCTGATAAGCTCCTACAATGAGCAGTTCTTC. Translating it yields CASSKGSLISSYNEQFF.

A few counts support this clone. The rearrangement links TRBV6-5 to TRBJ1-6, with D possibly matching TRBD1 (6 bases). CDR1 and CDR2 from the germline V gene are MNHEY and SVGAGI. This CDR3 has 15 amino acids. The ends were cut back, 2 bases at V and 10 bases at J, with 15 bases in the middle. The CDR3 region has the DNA TGTGCCAGCAGTTACGGAGCAGGGACATCCTCACCCCTCCACTTT. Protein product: CASSYGAGTSSPLHF.

CDR3 protein: CASGRGGLAGVEQYV. The DNA for the CDR3 is TGTGCCAGCGGCCGTGGGGGACTAGCGGGAGTCGAGCAGTACGTC. This chain connects TRBV6-4 to TRBJ2-7; TRBD2 agrees at 14 bases. Germline CDR1 is MRHNA and CDR2 is SNTAGT. J was trimmed by 6 bases and V by 8 bases; bases with no gene match: 9. The CDR3 has 15 residues.

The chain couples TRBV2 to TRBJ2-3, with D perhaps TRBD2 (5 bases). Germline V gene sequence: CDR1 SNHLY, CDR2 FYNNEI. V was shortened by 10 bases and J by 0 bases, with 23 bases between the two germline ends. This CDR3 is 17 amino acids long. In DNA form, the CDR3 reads TGTGCCATACATACCGGGAATCCCCTTAATAGCACAGATACGCAGTATTTT. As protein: CAIHTGNPLNSTDTQYF.

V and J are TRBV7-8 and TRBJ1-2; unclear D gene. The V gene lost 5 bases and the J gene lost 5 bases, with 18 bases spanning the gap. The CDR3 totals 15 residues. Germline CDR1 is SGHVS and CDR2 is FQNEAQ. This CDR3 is CASSRQQSPLYGYTF. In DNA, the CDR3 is TGTGCCAGCAGCAGACAACAGAGTCCTTTGTATGGCTACACCTTC.

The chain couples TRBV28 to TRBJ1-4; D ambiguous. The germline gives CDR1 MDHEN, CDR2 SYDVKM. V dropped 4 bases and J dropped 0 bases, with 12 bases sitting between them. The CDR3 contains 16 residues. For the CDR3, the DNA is TGTGCCAGCAGTTCCCCGACCGAAACAACTAATGAAAAACTGTTTTTT. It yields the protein CASSSPTETTNEKLFF.

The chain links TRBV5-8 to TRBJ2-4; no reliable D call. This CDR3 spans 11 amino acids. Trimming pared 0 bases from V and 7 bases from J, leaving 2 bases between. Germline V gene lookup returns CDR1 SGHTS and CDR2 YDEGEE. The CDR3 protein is CASSLGNIQYF. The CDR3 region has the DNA TGTGCCAGCAGCTTGGGCAACATTCAGTACTTC. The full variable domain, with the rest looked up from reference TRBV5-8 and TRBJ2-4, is EAGVTQSPTHLIKTRGQQATLRCSPISGHTSVYWYQQALGLGLQFLLWYDEGEERNRGNFPPRFSGRQFPNYSSELNVNALELEDSALYLCASSLGNIQYFGAGTRLSVL.